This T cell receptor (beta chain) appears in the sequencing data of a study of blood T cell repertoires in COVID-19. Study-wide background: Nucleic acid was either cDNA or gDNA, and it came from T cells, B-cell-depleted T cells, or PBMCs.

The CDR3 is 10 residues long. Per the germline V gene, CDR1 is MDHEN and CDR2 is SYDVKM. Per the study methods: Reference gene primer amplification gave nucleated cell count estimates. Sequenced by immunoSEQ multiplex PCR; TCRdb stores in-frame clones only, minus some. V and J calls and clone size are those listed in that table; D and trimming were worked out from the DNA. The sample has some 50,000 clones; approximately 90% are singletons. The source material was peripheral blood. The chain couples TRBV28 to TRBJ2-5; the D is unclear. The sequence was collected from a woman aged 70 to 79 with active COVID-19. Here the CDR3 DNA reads TGTGCTTGTAACCAAGAGACCCAGTACTTC. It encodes CACNQETQYF.